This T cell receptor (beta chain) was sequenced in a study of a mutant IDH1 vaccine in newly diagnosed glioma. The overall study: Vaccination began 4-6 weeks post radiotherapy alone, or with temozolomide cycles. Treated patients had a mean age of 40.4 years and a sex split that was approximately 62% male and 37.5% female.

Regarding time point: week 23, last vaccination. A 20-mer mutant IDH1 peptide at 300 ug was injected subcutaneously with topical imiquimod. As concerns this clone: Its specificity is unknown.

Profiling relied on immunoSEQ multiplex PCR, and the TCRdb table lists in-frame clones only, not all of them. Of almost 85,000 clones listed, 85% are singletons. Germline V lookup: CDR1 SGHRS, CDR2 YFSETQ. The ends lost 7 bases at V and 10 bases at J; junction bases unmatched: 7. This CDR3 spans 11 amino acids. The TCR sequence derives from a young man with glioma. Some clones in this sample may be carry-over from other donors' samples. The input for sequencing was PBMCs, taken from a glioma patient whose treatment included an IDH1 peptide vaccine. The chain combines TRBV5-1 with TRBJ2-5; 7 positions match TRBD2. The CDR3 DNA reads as TGCGCCAGCTCGGTGGGGGAGGGCCAGTACTTC. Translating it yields CASSVGEGQYF.